The 22 T cell receptor beta chains below were found in one sample sequenced in a study of blood T cells in healthy people across ages. The authors ran a second PCR of roughly 6 to 12 cycles using a sample-barcoded 5' primer and a J-beta primer mix. TCRdb reprocessed the 5' RACE reads via MiXCR and lists one record per CDR3 protein. The table includes 540,000 or so distinct CDR3 sequences, less than 25% detected once. These data are also associated with another study on T cells of mothers and their children.

The sample taken for sequencing was blood. The source is a boy between 10 and 17 years old in good health.

CDR3 sequence reads: CSARDPSGRVYTQYF. In DNA form, the CDR3 reads TGCAGTGCTAGAGATCCTAGCGGGAGAGTATATACGCAGTATTTT. The chain recombines TRBV20-1 with TRBJ2-3; 10 bases map to TRBD2. This CDR3 is 15 amino acids long. V shed 0 bases, J shed 7 bases, and the junction held 7 bases outside the gene matches. Germline CDR1 and CDR2: DFQATT and SNEGSKA (reference sequence).

V is TRBV6-5 and J is TRBJ2-7; possibly TRBD2 for D (6 bases). V lost 7 bases to trimming and J lost 5 bases, with 18 bases between them. Germline V gene lookup returns CDR1 MNHEY and CDR2 SVGAGI. This CDR3 contains 14 residues. The CDR3 protein is CASIRRGSPDEQYF. CDR3 nucleotide sequence: TGTGCCAGCATAAGACGGGGGAGCCCCGACGAGCAGTACTTC.

The CDR3 nucleotides read TGCAGTGCTATTGACCCGAGACCCTCAGGGAGGTCTAACTATGGCTACACCTTC. It encodes CSAIDPRPSGRSNYGYTF. V usage is TRBV20-1 and J usage is TRBJ1-2; perhaps TRBD1 as D (5 bases). The CDR3 sequence is 18 residues long. Trimming pared 4 bases from V and 0 bases from J, leaving 24 bases between. Germline V gives CDR1 DFQATT, CDR2 SNEGSKA (reference sequence).

The chain recombines TRBV5-1 with TRBJ2-2; 9 bases are a match to TRBD1. The CDR3 runs to 14 residues. Germline V lookup: CDR1 SGHRS, CDR2 YFSETQ. Germline trimming cut 3 bases from V and 3 bases from J; bases unmatched to any gene: 0. CDR3 in amino acids: CASSYRGHTGELFF. The CDR3 DNA sequence: TGCGCCAGCAGCTACAGGGGGCACACCGGGGAGCTGTTTTTT.

This clonotype was observed a few times. The chain combines TRBV4-1 with TRBJ2-3; D may be TRBD1 or TRBD2 (5 bases each). The CDR3 contains 17 residues. Germline-derived CDR1 and CDR2 are MGHRA and YSYEKL. Trimming pared 3 bases from V and 0 bases from J, leaving 16 bases between. CDR3 sequence: CASSQTGVQGSTDTQYF. The CDR3 DNA follows: TGCGCCAGCAGCCAGACCGGGGTTCAGGGCAGCACAGATACGCAGTATTTT.

This clonotype was seen more than once but under ten times. J is TRBJ2-5 and V is TRBV24-1; D possibly corresponds to TRBD2 (5 bases). The CDR3 runs 16 residues. Looked up from germline, CDR1 is KGHDR and CDR2 is SFDVKD. The V end lost 3 bases, the J end lost 1 base, and 14 bases lay between the germline ends. The CDR3 loop is CATSDPGRESQETQYF. The CDR3 nucleotides are TGTGCCACCAGTGATCCCGGACGGGAATCCCAAGAGACCCAGTACTTC.

In its sample, this clonotype was seen a few times. The V gene is TRBV29-1, the J gene TRBJ2-5; possibly TRBD1 for D (8 bases). Trimming cost V 7 bases and J 0 bases, with 18 bases left between them. CDR1 is SQVTM, CDR2 ANQGSEA, per germline. The CDR3 is made up of 15 amino acids. The CDR3 sequence is CSARTGGGYQETQYF. The CDR3 nucleotides are TGCAGCGCCCGAACAGGGGGGGGGTACCAAGAGACCCAGTACTTC. The variable domain in full, with the rest retrieved from reference TRBV29-1 and TRBJ2-5, is SAVISQKPSRDICQRGTSLTIQCQVDSQVTMMFWYRQQPGQSLTLIATANQGSEATYESGFVIDKFPISRPNLTFSTLTVSNMSPEDSSIYLCSARTGGGYQETQYFGPGTRLLVL.

Points on this clonotype: Compared with germline, one end of the junction differs, possibly owing to a read error. This chain joins TRBV28 and TRBJ2-3; D might be TRBD2 (5 bases). Germline CDR1 and CDR2: MDHEN and SYDVKM. CDR3 length equals 14 residues. The CDR3 loop is CTSTLLAYTDTQCF. The CDR3 DNA is TGTACCAGCACCCTTCTAGCTTACACAGATACGCAGTGTTTT.

The chain joins TRBV7-2 to TRBJ2-1, with D perhaps matching TRBD1 (5 bases). Germline V gives CDR1 SGHTA, CDR2 FQGNSA. The CDR3 runs 16 residues. V dropped 5 bases and J dropped 2 bases, with 16 bases sitting between them. CDR3 DNA: TGTGCCAGCAGCCCAAGGCAGGGTAGGACCTACAATGAGCAGTTCTTC. Residues: CASSPRQGRTYNEQFF.

This clonotype has a count of ten or more. The gene calls are TRBV12-3 or TRBV12-4 and TRBJ2-2; a possible D gene is TRBD2 (6 bases). CDR3 length: 15 amino acids. Trimming cost V 3 bases and J 1 base, with 9 bases left between them. CDR3 sequence (DNA): TGTGCCAGCAGTTTCGGTAGCGGGAACACCGGGGAGCTGTTTTTT. It translates to CASSFGSGNTGELFF.

The rearrangement joins TRBV7-2 to TRBJ2-1; TRBD2 aligns across 10 bases. The CDR3 runs to 15 residues. CDR1 is SGHTA and CDR2 is FQGNSA in the germline V gene. V shed 4 bases and J 4 bases; nucleotides not matched to a gene: 4. The chain's CDR3 is CASSSRSGGYNEQFF. Here the CDR3 DNA reads TGTGCCAGCAGCTCACGTAGCGGGGGGTACAATGAGCAGTTCTTC.

J is TRBJ2-7 and V is TRBV5-1; 7 nucleotides align to TRBD2. V shed 4 bases and J 7 bases; nucleotides not matched to a gene: 8. The CDR3 spans 13 residues. CDR1 and CDR2 from the germline V gene are SGHRS and YFSETQ. CDR3 in DNA: TGCGCCAGCAGCCCTTGGGCGGGGGAGGAGCAGTACTTC. It codes for CASSPWAGEEQYF.

At least ten counts were recorded for this clonotype. This sequence joins TRBV30 and TRBJ2-5; D might be TRBD2 (7 bases). Trimming removed 3 bases at V and 1 base at J, with 9 bases between. Germline loops: CDR1 GTSNPN, CDR2 SVGIG (reference sequence). The CDR3 has 13 amino acids. The CDR3 bases are TGTGCCTGGAGCGGGGGGCTCCAAGAGACCCAGTACTTC. Its protein is CAWSGGLQETQYF.

This chain links TRBV5-4 with TRBJ2-5; 12 bases match TRBD2. V lost 5 bases and J lost 5; bases outside the gene matches: 4. Germline assignment: CDR1 SGHNT and CDR2 YYREEE (reference sequence). The CDR3 is 14 residues long. CDR3 nucleotide sequence: TGTGCCAGCAGATCCGGGACTAGCGGGGAGACCCAGTACTTC. This sequence encodes CASRSGTSGETQYF. The full variable domain, rest sourced from reference TRBV5-4 and TRBJ2-5, is ETGVTQSPTHLIKTRGQQVTLRCSSQSGHNTVSWYQQALGQGPQFIFQYYREEENGRGNFPPRFSGLQFPNYSSELNVNALELDDSALYLCASRSGTSGETQYFGPGTRLLVL.

V usage is TRBV6-2 or TRBV6-3 and J usage is TRBJ2-7; D not certain. The V gene lost 7 bases and the J gene lost 4 bases, with 17 bases spanning the gap. Per germline, CDR1 MNHEY and CDR2 SVGEGT. The CDR3 runs 14 residues. This CDR3 reads CASISTPGLYEQYF. Written as DNA, the CDR3 is TGTGCCAGCATATCAACCCCCGGCTTATACGAGCAGTACTTC.

As to this clonotype: Compared with germline, one end of the junction differs, possibly owing to a read error. The V gene is TRBV6-5, the J gene TRBJ2-5; D gene uncertain. TRBJ2-1 matches the DNA end more closely, so the J call is doubtful. Germline assignment: CDR1 MNHEY and CDR2 SVGAGI. CDR3 length equals 15 residues. The CDR3 is CASSDSSQGFNEQFF. The CDR3 region has the DNA TGTGCCAGCAGTGACTCGAGTCAAGGATTCAATGAGCAGTTCTTC.

This clonotype was found a few times. This chain joins TRBV4-3 and TRBJ2-1, with 7 bases lining up with TRBD2. The CDR3 is 17 residues long. V was clipped by 1 base and J by 0 bases; unmatched bases: 6. The germline gives CDR1 LGHNA, CDR2 YSLEER. This CDR3 reads CASSQGVGRSSYNEQFF. The CDR3 nucleotides are TGCGCCAGCAGCCAAGGGGTCGGGAGGTCCTCCTACAATGAGCAGTTCTTC.

This sequence joins TRBV6-5 and TRBJ2-5; D call uncertain. With the DNA end fitting TRBJ2-7 better, the J assignment may be wrong. The CDR3 has 13 residues. Per the germline V gene, CDR1 is MNHEY and CDR2 is SVGAGI. CDR3 region: CASSSSGPDEQYF. The CDR3 DNA is TGTGCCAGCAGTTCCTCCGGGCCTGACGAGCAGTACTTC.

This clonotype showed up just a few times. The V gene is TRBV19, the J gene TRBJ1-2; D may be TRBD1 (5 bases). Germline V gene sequence: CDR1 LNHDA, CDR2 SQIVND (reference sequence). The CDR3 covers 15 residues. Between the trimmed V and J ends, which lost 3 bases and 6 bases, there was a span of 17 bases. The CDR3 reads CASSINWGGTNGYTF. DNA for the CDR3: TGTGCCAGTAGTATTAACTGGGGGGGAACTAATGGCTACACCTTC.

Details on this clonotype: The junction and the germline gene differ at one end; a read error may be behind it. The V gene is TRBV4-2, the J gene TRBJ2-5, with TRBD2 as a possible D gene (6 bases). This CDR3 is built from 11 residues. Germline CDR1 is LGHNA and CDR2 is YNFKEQ. The chain's CDR3 is CASSQAGRKFF. The CDR3 coding sequence is TGTGCCAGCAGCCAAGCAGGGAGGAAGTTCTTC.

In DNA, the CDR3 is TGTGCCAGCAGCTTAGATTTGTCGAGGGGCGAGACCCAGTACTTC. Translated: CASSLDLSRGETQYF. V and J are TRBV7-2 and TRBJ2-7, with D possibly being TRBD1 or TRBD2 (5 bases each). The assigned J gene may be wrong: the sequence end matches TRBJ2-5 better. The CDR3 contains 15 residues. In germline, CDR1 is SGHTA, CDR2 FQGNSA.

V usage is TRBV4-3 and J usage is TRBJ1-4; a possible D gene is TRBD1 (5 bases). The V end lost 2 bases, the J end lost 10 bases, and 11 bases lay between the germline ends. Looked up from germline, CDR1 is LGHNA and CDR2 is YSLEER. CDR3 length equals 13 residues. This CDR3 reads CASSQPDGTKLFF. In DNA form, the CDR3 reads TGCGCCAGCAGCCAACCGGACGGGACAAAACTGTTTTTT.